A single sample is the source of the 2 T cell receptor beta chains below, sequenced in a study of blood T cells in healthy people across ages. Combining a sample-barcoded 5' primer with a J-beta primer mix, a second PCR ran for about 6 to 11 cycles. TCRdb reanalysed the 5' RACE reads using MiXCR and keeps one entry per CDR3 protein. The sample records about 1.8 million distinct CDR3 sequences, roughly 49% being singletons. The specimen sequenced was blood. The receptors originated from a woman in her thirties or forties in good health.

The rearrangement joins TRBV4-3 to TRBJ1-4; TRBD1 matches 7 bases. After removal of 0 bases from V and 5 bases from J, the junction contained 15 bases not matched to a gene. The CDR3 consists of 19 residues. CDR1 is LGHNA and CDR2 is YSLEER in the germline V gene. Here the CDR3 reads CASSQDRSRGALGNEKLFF. The DNA for the CDR3 is TGCGCCAGCAGCCAAGATAGATCCAGGGGGGCGCTTGGGAATGAAAAACTGTTTTTT.

The V gene is TRBV6-6, the J gene TRBJ2-5; D not certain. In germline, CDR1 is MNHNY, CDR2 SVGAGI (reference sequence). The V end lost 0 bases, the J end lost 2 bases, and 10 bases lay between the germline ends. CDR3 size: 15 residues. This CDR3 reads CASSYSVQTQETQYF. CDR3 coding DNA: TGTGCCAGCAGTTACTCGGTACAGACTCAAGAGACCCAGTACTTC.